The 7 T cell receptor beta chains below all came from one sample that was sequenced in a study of blood T cell repertoires in COVID-19. Assay: immunoSEQ multiplex PCR; the TCRdb copy retains only in-frame clones and omits some. The sample lists about 300,000 clones; 84% were seen once. Sequenced material: peripheral blood. These receptors came from a human donor with COVID-19, enrolled during active disease. The donor label of this sample is uncertain.

The V gene is TRBV7-8, the J gene TRBJ2-7; tentative D call: TRBD1 (5 bases). The CDR3 has 17 amino acids. Trimming removed 6 bases from V and 0 bases from J, with 21 bases in between. Germline CDR1 reads SGHVS; CDR2 reads FQNEAQ. Here the CDR3 reads CASRRYPASDSSYEQYF. The CDR3 bases are TGTGCCAGCAGACGATACCCCGCGTCTGACAGCTCCTACGAGCAGTACTTC.

The chain employs TRBV19 and TRBJ1-2; maybe TRBD1 (5 bases). Germline V gene data show CDR1 as LNHDA and CDR2 as SQIVND (reference sequence). This CDR3 contains 13 residues. The V and J ends lost 2 bases and 4 bases respectively, with 8 bases between them. The CDR3 coding sequence is TGTGCCAGTAGTATACGACAGAGCTATGGCTACACCTTC. Amino acids: CASSIRQSYGYTF.

The count of this clone is one. This sequence joins TRBV6-5 and TRBJ2-1; TRBD2 aligns across 9 bases. CDR3 length equals 15 residues. V was clipped by 2 bases and J by 10 bases; unmatched bases: 9. CDR1 and CDR2 (germline): MNHEY, SVGAGI. The CDR3 DNA sequence: TGTGCCAGCAGTTACGGGACTAGCCCCGGTTCGGAGCAGTTCTTC. Amino acids: CASSYGTSPGSEQFF.

J is TRBJ2-3 and V is TRBV7-3; a weak D match, TRBD2 (6 bases). Germline CDR1 and CDR2: SGHTA and FQGTGA. Between the trimmed V and J ends, which lost 1 base and 2 bases, there was a span of 13 bases. This CDR3 is built from 16 residues. The DNA for the CDR3 is TGTGCCAGCAGCTTAAGTTCGACTAGATTCACAGATACGCAGTATTTT. Protein sequence: CASSLSSTRFTDTQYF. The variable domain in full, with the rest retrieved from reference TRBV7-3 and TRBJ2-3, is GAGVSQTPSNKVTEKGKYVELRCDPISGHTALYWYRQSLGQGPEFLIYFQGTGAADDSGLPNDRFFAVRPEGSVSTLKIQRTERGDSAVYLCASSLSSTRFTDTQYFGPGTRLTVL.

This chain connects TRBV28 to TRBJ1-1; 7 bases are shared with TRBD1. The CDR3 runs to 16 residues. The V segment lost 1 base and the J segment 1 base; nucleotides outside the gene matches: 6. CDR1 and CDR2 from the germline V gene are MDHEN and SYDVKM. CDR3: CASSLSGAGGNTEAFF. The CDR3 DNA follows: TGTGCCAGCAGTTTATCCGGGGCAGGGGGGAACACTGAAGCTTTCTTT.

The gene calls are TRBV27 and TRBJ1-1, with no clear D. There are 14 residues in the CDR3. V shed 5 bases and J shed 0 bases, with 10 bases lying between them. Germline loops: CDR1 MNHEY, CDR2 SMNVEV (reference sequence). The CDR3 coding sequence is TGTGCCAGCAGTCTTTTTTCGGTGAACACTGAAGCTTTCTTT. Translating gives CASSLFSVNTEAFF.

The genes are TRBV19 and TRBJ1-1; 7 bases map to TRBD1. Germline loops: CDR1 LNHDA, CDR2 SQIVND (reference sequence). Trimming cost V 8 bases and J 2 bases; bases outside gene matches: 14. The CDR3 length is 16 residues. CDR3 DNA: TGTGCCAGTTCACCCAGGGGACAGTTCCCTAACACTGAAGCTTTCTTT. Translating gives CASSPRGQFPNTEAFF.